Below, one T cell receptor beta chain is given with its context. No antigen is known for it. PCR involved 60 Vbeta and 13 Jbeta primers. Some clones are missing from TCRdb's copy, which holds only in-frame ones; the method was immunoSEQ multiplex PCR. The data contain 130,000 to 150,000 clones, approximately 79% of them seen just once; the ten biggest clones take up more than 0.85%. This entry belongs to a study of cytomegalovirus exposure and HLA in healthy donors. The study's findings and limits: The CMV antigen specificity of a few CMV-associated chains was confirmed through in vitro analysis.

The germline V gene encodes CDR1 SEHNR and CDR2 FQNEAQ (reference sequence). This CDR3 is 19 amino acids long. The V segment lost 2 bases and the J segment 3 bases; nucleotides outside the gene matches: 16. The sequenced sample was PBMCs. The TCR comes from a man in his late teens or twenties in good health and CMV-seronegative. The chain carries TRBV7-9 and TRBJ1-1, with 9 bases fitting TRBD1. CDR3 DNA: TGTGCCAGCAGCTTAACGGCTTCGGGACAGGGCCGTGTTCACACTGAAGCTTTCTTT. It encodes CASSLTASGQGRVHTEAFF.